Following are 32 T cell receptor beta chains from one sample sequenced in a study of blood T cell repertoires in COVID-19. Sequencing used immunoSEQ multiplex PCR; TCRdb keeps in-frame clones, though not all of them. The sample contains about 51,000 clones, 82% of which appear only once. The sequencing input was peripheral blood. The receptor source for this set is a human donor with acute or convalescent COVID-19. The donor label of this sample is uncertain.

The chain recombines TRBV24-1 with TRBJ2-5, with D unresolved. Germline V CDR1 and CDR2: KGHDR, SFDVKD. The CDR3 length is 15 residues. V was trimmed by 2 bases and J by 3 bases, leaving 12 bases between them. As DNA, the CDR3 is TGTGCCACCAGTGATTCCCGCTCTATAAAAGAGACCCAGTACTTC. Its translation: CATSDSRSIKETQYF.

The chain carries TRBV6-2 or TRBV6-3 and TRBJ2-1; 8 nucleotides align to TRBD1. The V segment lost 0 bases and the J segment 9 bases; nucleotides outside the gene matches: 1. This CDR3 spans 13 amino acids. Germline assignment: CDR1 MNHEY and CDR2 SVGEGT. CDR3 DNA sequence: TGTGCCAGCAGTTACTCCAGGGGGCGTGAGCAGTTCTTC. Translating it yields CASSYSRGREQFF.

CDR3 nucleotide sequence: TGTGCCAGCAGCTACAGCGGACGGCTTAGCAATCAGCCCCAGCATTTT. Its protein product is CASSYSGRLSNQPQHF. The chain is built from TRBV7-2 and TRBJ1-5; D call uncertain. This CDR3 spans 16 amino acids. V lost 4 bases, J lost 0 bases, and 13 bases lay in between. Germline CDR1 is SGHTA and CDR2 is FQGNSA. Supplemented by reference TRBV7-2 and TRBJ1-5, the full variable domain reads GAGVSQSPSNKVTEKGKDVELRCDPISGHTALYWYRQSLGQGLEFLIYFQGNSAPDKSGLPSDRFSAERTGGSVSTLTIQRTQQEDSAVYLCASSYSGRLSNQPQHFGDGTRLSIL.

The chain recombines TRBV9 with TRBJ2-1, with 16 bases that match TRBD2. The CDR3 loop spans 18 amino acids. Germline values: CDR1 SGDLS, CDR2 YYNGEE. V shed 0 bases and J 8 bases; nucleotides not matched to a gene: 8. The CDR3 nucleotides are TGTGCCAGCAGCGTAGGGGGACTAGCGGGAGGGCCGGGAGATGAGCAGTTCTTC. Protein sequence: CASSVGGLAGGPGDEQFF.

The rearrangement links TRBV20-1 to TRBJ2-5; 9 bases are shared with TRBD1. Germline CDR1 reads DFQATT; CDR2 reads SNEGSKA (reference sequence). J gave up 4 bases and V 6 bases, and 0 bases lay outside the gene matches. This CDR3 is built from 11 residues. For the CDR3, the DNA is TGCAGTGCGGACAGGGGAGAGACCCAGTACTTC. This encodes CSADRGETQYF.

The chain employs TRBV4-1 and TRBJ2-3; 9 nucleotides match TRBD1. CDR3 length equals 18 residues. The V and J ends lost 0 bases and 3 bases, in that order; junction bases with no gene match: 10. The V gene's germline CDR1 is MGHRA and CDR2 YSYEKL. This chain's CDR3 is CASSQDPLGQGRTDTQYF. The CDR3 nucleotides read TGCGCCAGCAGCCAAGACCCCCTTGGACAGGGGAGGACAGATACGCAGTATTTT.

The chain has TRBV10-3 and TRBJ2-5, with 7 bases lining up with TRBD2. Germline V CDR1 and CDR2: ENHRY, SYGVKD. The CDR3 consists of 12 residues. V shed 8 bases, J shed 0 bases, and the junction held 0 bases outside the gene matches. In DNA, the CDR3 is TGTGCCATCGGGAGGGACCAAGAGACCCAGTACTTC. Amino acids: CAIGRDQETQYF.

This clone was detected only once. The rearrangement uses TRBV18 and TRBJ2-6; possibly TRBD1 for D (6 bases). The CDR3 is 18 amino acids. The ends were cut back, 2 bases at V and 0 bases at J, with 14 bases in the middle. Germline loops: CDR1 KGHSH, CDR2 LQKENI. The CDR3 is CASSPMNPRGSGANVLTF. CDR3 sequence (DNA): TGTGCCAGCTCACCAATGAATCCCAGGGGCTCTGGGGCCAACGTCCTGACTTTC.

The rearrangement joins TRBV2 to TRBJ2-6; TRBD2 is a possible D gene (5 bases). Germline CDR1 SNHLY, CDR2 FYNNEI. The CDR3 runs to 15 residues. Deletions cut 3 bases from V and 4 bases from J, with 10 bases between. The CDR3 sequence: CASSERGSGANVLTF. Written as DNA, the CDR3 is TGTGCCAGCAGTGAGAGAGGGTCCGGGGCCAACGTCCTGACTTTC.

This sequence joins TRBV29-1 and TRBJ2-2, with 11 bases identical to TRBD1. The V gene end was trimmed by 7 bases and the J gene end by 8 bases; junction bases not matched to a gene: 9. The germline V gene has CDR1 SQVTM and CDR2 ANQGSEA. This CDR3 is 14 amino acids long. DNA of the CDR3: TGCAGCGCCTTTGGGACAGGGGGTTCAGGGGAGCTGTTTTTT. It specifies CSAFGTGGSGELFF.

For the CDR3, the DNA is TGTGCCACCAGTCCCAGGGGGTCCTACGAGCAGTACTTC. Translation gives CATSPRGSYEQYF. The V gene is TRBV24-1, the J gene TRBJ2-7, with 7 bases fitting TRBD1. J lost 1 base, V lost 6 bases, and 2 bases had no gene match. CDR1 is KGHDR and CDR2 is SFDVKD in the germline V gene. There are 13 residues in the CDR3.

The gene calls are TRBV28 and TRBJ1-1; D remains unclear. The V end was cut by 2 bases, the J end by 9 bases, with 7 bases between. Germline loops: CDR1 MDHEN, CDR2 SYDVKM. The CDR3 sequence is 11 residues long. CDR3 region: CASSLINKAFF. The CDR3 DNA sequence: TGTGCCAGCAGTTTAATAAATAAAGCTTTCTTT.

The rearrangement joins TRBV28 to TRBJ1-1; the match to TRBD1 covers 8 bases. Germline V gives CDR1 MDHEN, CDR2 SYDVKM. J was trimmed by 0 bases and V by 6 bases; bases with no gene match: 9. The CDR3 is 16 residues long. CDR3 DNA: TGTGCCAGCAGATATGGGACAGGTTGGATGAACACTGAAGCTTTCTTT. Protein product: CASRYGTGWMNTEAFF.

The CDR3 spells CASSPHPTGGFTEAFF. The CDR3 nucleotides are TGTGCCAGCAGTCCCCACCCGACAGGGGGTTTCACTGAAGCTTTCTTT. The chain combines TRBV28 with TRBJ1-1, with 9 bases matching TRBD1. With V trimmed by 5 bases and J by 4 bases, 11 bases remained unmatched. The CDR3 length is 16 residues. Germline assignment: CDR1 MDHEN and CDR2 SYDVKM. The full variable domain, completed using reference TRBV28 and TRBJ1-1, is DVKVTQSSRYLVKRTGEKVFLECVQDMDHENMFWYRQDPGLGLRLIYFSYDVKMKEKGDIPEGYSVSREKKERFSLILESASTNQTSMYLCASSPHPTGGFTEAFFGQGTRLTVV.

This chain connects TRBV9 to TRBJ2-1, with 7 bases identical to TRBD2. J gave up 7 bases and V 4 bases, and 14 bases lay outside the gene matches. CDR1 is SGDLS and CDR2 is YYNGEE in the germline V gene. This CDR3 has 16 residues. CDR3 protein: CASSTGTIYPSNEQFF. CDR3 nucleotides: TGTGCCAGCAGCACCGGGACTATTTATCCCTCTAATGAGCAGTTCTTC. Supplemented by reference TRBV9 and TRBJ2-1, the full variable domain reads DSGVTQTPKHLITATGQRVTLRCSPRSGDLSVYWYQQSLDQGLQFLIQYYNGEERAKGNILERFSAQQFPDLHSELNLSSLELGDSALYFCASSTGTIYPSNEQFFGPGTRLTVL.

Here the CDR3 DNA reads TGTGCCAGCAGTCCCCTGGGGGGCTATGGCTACACCTTC. Protein product: CASSPLGGYGYTF. This chain connects TRBV6-5 to TRBJ1-2; maybe TRBD1 (5 bases). Germline V gives CDR1 MNHEY, CDR2 SVGAGI. With 5 bases removed from V and 4 bases from J, the gap between germline ends came to 11 bases. The CDR3 runs to 13 residues.

The CDR3 here is CASRPSGSRDEQFF. For the CDR3, the DNA is TGCGCCAGCAGGCCTAGCGGGAGTCGGGATGAGCAGTTCTTC. The chain couples TRBV10-2 to TRBJ2-1, with TRBD2 matching 10 bases. V trimming: 6 bases; J trimming: 8 bases; junction bases outside the gene matches: 7. The CDR3 runs to 14 residues. The germline V gene has CDR1 WSHSY and CDR2 SAAADI.

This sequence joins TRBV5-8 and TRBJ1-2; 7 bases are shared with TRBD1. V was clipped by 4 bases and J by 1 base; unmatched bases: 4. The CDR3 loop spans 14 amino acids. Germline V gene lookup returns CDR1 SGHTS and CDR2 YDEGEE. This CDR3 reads CASSPGQLNYGYTF. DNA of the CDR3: TGTGCCAGCAGCCCGGGACAGCTTAACTATGGCTACACCTTC.

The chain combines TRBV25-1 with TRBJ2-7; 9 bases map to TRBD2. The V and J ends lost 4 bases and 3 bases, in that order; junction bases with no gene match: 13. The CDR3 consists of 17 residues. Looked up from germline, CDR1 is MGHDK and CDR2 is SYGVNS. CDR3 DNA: TGTGCCAGCAGTGGATTCACACTAGCGGGCTCTTTCTACGAGCAGTACTTC. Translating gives CASSGFTLAGSFYEQYF.

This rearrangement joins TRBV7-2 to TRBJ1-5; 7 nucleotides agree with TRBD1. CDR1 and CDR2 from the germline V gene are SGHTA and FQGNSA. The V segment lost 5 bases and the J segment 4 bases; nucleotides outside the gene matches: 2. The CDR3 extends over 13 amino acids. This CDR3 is CASSRQGNQPQHF. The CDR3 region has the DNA TGTGCCAGCAGCCGACAGGGAAATCAGCCCCAGCATTTT.

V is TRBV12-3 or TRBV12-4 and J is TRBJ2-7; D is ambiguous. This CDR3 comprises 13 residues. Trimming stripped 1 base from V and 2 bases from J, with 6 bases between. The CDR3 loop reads CASSLVSAYEQYF. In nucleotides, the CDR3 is TGTGCCAGCAGTTTAGTCAGCGCCTACGAGCAGTACTTC.

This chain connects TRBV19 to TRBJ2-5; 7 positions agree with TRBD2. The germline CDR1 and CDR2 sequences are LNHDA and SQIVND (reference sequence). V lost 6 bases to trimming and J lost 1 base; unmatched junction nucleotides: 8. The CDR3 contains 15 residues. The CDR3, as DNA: TGTGCCAGTAGAGCGGTAGGGACTATCCAAGAGACCCAGTACTTC. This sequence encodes CASRAVGTIQETQYF. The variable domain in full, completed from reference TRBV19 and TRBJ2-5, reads DGGITQSPKYLFRKEGQNVTLSCEQNLNHDAMYWYRQDPGQGLRLIYYSQIVNDFQKGDIAEGYSVSREKKESFPLTVTSAQKNPTAFYLCASRAVGTIQETQYFGPGTRLLVL.

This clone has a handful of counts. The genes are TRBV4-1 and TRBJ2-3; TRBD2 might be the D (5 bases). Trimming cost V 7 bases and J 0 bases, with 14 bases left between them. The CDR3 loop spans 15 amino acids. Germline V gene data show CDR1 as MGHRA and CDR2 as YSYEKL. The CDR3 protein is CASKGERLSTDTQYF. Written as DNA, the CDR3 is TGCGCCAGCAAGGGAGAGCGGCTCAGCACAGATACGCAGTATTTT.

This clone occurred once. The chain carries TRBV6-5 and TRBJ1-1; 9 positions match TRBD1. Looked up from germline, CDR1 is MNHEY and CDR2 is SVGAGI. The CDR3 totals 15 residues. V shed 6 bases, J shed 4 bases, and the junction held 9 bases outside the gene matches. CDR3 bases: TGTGCCAGCAGACCACCTGACAGGGGGGTCACTGAAGCTTTCTTT. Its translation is CASRPPDRGVTEAFF.

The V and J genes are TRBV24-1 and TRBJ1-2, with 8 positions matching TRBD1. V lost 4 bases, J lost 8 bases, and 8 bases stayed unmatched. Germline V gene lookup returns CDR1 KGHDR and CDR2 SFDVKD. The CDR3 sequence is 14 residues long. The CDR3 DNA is TGTGCCACCAGTGACGAGGGACAGGTGCAAGGCTACACCTTC. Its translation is CATSDEGQVQGYTF.

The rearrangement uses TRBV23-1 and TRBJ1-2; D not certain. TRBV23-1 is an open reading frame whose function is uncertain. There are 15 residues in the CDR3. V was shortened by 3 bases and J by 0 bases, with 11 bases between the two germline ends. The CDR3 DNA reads TGCGCCAGCAGTCAGCCCGGGAGGGCTAACTATGGCTACACCTTC. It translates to CASSQPGRANYGYTF.

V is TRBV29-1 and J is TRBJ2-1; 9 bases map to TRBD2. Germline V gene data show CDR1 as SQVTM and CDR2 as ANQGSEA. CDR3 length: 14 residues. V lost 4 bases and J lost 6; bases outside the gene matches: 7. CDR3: CSVVPSGDINEQFF. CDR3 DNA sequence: TGCAGCGTTGTGCCTAGCGGGGACATCAATGAGCAGTTCTTC.

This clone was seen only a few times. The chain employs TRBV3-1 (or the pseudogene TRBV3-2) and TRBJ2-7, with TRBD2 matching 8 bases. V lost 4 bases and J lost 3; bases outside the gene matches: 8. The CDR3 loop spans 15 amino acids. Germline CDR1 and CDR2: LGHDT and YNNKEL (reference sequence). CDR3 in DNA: TGTGCCAGCAGCCCCTTGCCGGGGGGGAGCTACGAGCAGTACTTC. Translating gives CASSPLPGGSYEQYF.

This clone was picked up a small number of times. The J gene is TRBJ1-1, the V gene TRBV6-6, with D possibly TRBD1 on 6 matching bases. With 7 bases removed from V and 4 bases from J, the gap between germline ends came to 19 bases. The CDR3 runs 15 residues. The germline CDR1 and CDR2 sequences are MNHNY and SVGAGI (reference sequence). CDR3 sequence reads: CASTPTGQVGTEAFF. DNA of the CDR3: TGTGCCAGCACTCCTACAGGGCAGGTGGGCACTGAAGCTTTCTTT.

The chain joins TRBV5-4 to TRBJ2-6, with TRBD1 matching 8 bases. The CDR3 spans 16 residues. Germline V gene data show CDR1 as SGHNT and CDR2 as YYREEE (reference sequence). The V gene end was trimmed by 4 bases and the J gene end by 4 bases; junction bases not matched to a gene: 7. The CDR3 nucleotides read TGTGCCAGCAGCGTTCCAGGGGGCTTCGGGGCCAACGTCCTGACTTTC. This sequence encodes CASSVPGGFGANVLTF.

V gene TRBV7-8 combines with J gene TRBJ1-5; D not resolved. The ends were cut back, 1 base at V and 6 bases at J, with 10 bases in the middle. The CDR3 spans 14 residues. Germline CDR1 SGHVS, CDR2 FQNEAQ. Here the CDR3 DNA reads TGTGCCAGCAGCTTAGTAGAGAGTTCTCAGCCCCAGCATTTT. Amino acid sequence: CASSLVESSQPQHF.

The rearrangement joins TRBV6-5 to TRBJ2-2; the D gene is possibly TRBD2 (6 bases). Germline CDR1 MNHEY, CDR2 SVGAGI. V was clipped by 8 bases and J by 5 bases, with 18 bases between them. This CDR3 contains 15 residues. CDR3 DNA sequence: TGTGCCAGCCGCCCTTCCGGGAGAGGAACCGGGGAGCTGTTTTTT. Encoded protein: CASRPSGRGTGELFF.